The next 31 T cell receptor beta chains were all read from a single sample in a study of tumor-infiltrating lymphocytes in primary liver carcinoma. Priming with a constant-region primer yielded TCR beta cDNA from 450 to 550 ng total RNA. Amplification in three nested multiplex PCR rounds with slightly modified ARM-PCR gave rise to TCR beta libraries. Researchers ran the first two PCR rounds for about 11 cycles each with TRBV1-TRBV30 forward primers and a C-beta reverse primer. TCRdb used MiXCR to reprocess the multiplex PCR reads, holding one entry per CDR3 protein. The table has hundreds of thousands of distinct CDR3 sequences, about 62% seen once; the top ten hold approximately 9%. The study extracted blood RNA from unsorted whole blood and also extracted germline DNA. Sequencing was done on a sample of peripheral blood. These receptor sequences come from a man aged 40-55 years with primary liver carcinoma and hepatitis B virus infection.

About this clonotype itself: A junction boundary mismatches the germline segment, possibly from a read error. The chain has TRBV29-1 and TRBJ2-2, with 7 bases fitting TRBD2. The CDR3 extends over 15 amino acids. Germline V lookup: CDR1 SQVTM, CDR2 ANQGSEA. DNA of the CDR3: TGCAGCGTCGGGACTAACGCGGCGAACACCGGGCAGCTGTTTTTT. Residues: CSVGTNAANTGQLFF.

This clonotype has a single count. A clone one base away is much larger, so this may be a read error. The chain has TRBV6-6 and TRBJ1-4, with D tentatively TRBD1 (5 bases). Trimming cost V 4 bases and J 4 bases, with 13 bases left between them. The CDR3 length is 15 residues. Per germline, CDR1 MNHNY and CDR2 SVGAGI (reference sequence). CDR3 in amino acids: CASSSRGRVNEKLFF. DNA of the CDR3: TGTGCCAGCAGTTCACGGGGCAGAGTTAATGAAAAACTGTTTTTT.

To note about this clonotype: A much larger clone differs by one base, so this may be a read error. This chain connects TRBV6-6 to TRBJ1-1, with 10 bases fitting TRBD1. The CDR3 contains 15 residues. Germline-derived CDR1 and CDR2 are MNHNY and SVGAGI (reference sequence). After removal of 5 bases from V and 5 bases from J, the junction contained 8 bases not matched to a gene. The CDR3: CASSESGQGRTEAFF. The DNA for the CDR3 is TGTGCCAGCAGTGAATCGGGACAGGGGAGGACTGAAGCTTTCTTT.

This rearrangement joins TRBV29-1 to TRBJ1-2, with D possibly matching TRBD1 (6 bases). Germline CDR1 and CDR2: SQVTM and ANQGSEA. V was cut by 4 bases and J by 7 bases, with 16 bases left in between. The CDR3 is 13 amino acids. The CDR3 region has the DNA TGCAGCGTTGGGCGCGAGGGGGACTGTGGCTACACCTTC. Its protein is CSVGREGDCGYTF.

Comments on this clonotype: A single base separates this from a much larger clone, so it may be a read error. The genes are TRBV6-1 and TRBJ1-2, with 10 bases identical to TRBD1. The CDR3 extends over 15 amino acids. The V gene's germline CDR1 is MNHNS and CDR2 SASEGT. The DNA for the CDR3 is TGTGTCAGCAGTGGAGGACAGGGGGAGCTCTATGGCTACACCTTC. Amino acids: CVSSGGQGELYGYTF.

The V gene is TRBV12-3 or TRBV12-4, the J gene TRBJ1-5; D possibly corresponds to TRBD1 (5 bases). The ends were cut back, 8 bases at V and 13 bases at J, with 27 bases in the middle. The CDR3 covers 15 residues. This CDR3 is CASWDETVPNRPQHF. CDR3 coding DNA: TGTGCCAGCTGGGATGAGACAGTTCCAAATCGGCCGCAGCATTTT.

This clonotype was observed once. Possible read error: a much larger clone is one base away. Given the absence of the conserved phenylalanine or tryptophan at the CDR3 end, a read error is likely. The CDR3 DNA sequence: TGCAGCGTTCCGGACAGGGGCGGCTACACCTTA. Translated, it gives CSVPDRGGYTL. This chain uses TRBV29-1 with TRBJ1-2; 9 bases match TRBD1. V trimming: 5 bases; J trimming: 8 bases; junction bases outside the gene matches: 3. This CDR3 is built from 11 residues. Germline CDR1 is SQVTM and CDR2 is ANQGSEA.

This chain connects TRBV29-1 to TRBJ2-3; the match to TRBD2 covers 11 bases. The CDR3 runs 15 residues. With 5 bases clipped from V and 8 bases from J, the junction kept 12 bases outside the gene matches. Germline CDR1 SQVTM, CDR2 ANQGSEA. This CDR3 reads CSVKVVAGGLVTQYF. The CDR3 coding sequence is TGCAGCGTTAAGGTAGTAGCGGGAGGGTTAGTTACGCAGTATTTT.

For this clonotype: Possible read error: a much larger clone is one base away. This chain links TRBV4-2 with TRBJ2-1; 11 bases map to TRBD2. The trim removed 1 base at V and 7 bases at J, leaving 15 bases unmatched. The CDR3 sequence is 19 residues long. CDR1 is LGHNA and CDR2 is YNFKEQ in the germline V gene. In DNA form, the CDR3 reads TGTGCCAGCAGCCAAGCTGGGGGGGGTACTAGCGGGAGCTTGAATGAGCAGTTCTTC. Protein product: CASSQAGGGTSGSLNEQFF.

With respect to this clonotype: A much larger clone lies one base from this, so it may be a read error. This chain uses TRBV6-1 with TRBJ2-5; D perhaps matches TRBD2 (6 bases). Germline lookup yields CDR1 MNHNS and CDR2 SASEGT. With 8 bases removed from V and 14 bases from J, the gap between germline ends came to 21 bases. The CDR3 runs 12 residues. CDR3 DNA: TGTGCCAGCTATGAAGCATTGGGACTGACTTACTTC. Its translation: CASYEALGLTYF.

Regarding this clonotype: Mismatch with germline at one junction end may stem from a read error. The chain carries TRBV11-1 and TRBJ2-4; the match to TRBD2 covers 11 bases. CDR1 SGHAT and CDR2 FQDESV come from the germline V gene (reference sequence). The CDR3 consists of 17 residues. The CDR3 DNA sequence: TGTGCCAGCAGCTTTACCGGGACTAGCGGAACCAAAATCATTCAGTACTTC. This translates into CASSFTGTSGTKIIQYF.

About this clonotype itself: A much larger clone is a single base away; this may be a read error. The chain links TRBV7-9 to TRBJ1-3; no clear D. Germline loops: CDR1 SEHNR, CDR2 FQNEAQ (reference sequence). V dropped 4 bases and J dropped 6 bases, with 4 bases sitting between them. The CDR3 contains 11 residues. As DNA, the CDR3 is TGTGCCAGCAGCTCGACAAACACCATATATTTT. Translating it yields CASSSTNTIYF.

To note about this clonotype: A much larger clonotype is one base distant, so this may be a read error. V and J are TRBV6-5 and TRBJ2-1; D remains ambiguous. The V gene's germline CDR1 is MNHEY and CDR2 SVGAGI. The CDR3 is 16 residues long. CDR3 sequence (DNA): TGTGCCAGCAGTTACTCGAGATGGGCGTCCTACTATGAGCAGTTCTTC. This sequence encodes CASSYSRWASYYEQFF.

The V and J genes are TRBV5-1 and TRBJ1-6, with TRBD1 as a possible D gene (5 bases). Deletions cut 0 bases from V and 11 bases from J, with 15 bases between. CDR3 size: 15 residues. The germline V gene has CDR1 SGHRS and CDR2 YFSETQ. The CDR3 coding sequence is TGCGCCAGCAGCTTGGAATCAGGGAGTAGGCCACCCCTCCACTTT. Translating it yields CASSLESGSRPPLHF.

This clonotype showed up many times. The chain employs TRBV6-1 and TRBJ1-2; D is unclear. CDR1 and CDR2 (germline): MNHNS, SASEGT. Trimming removed 0 bases at V and 5 bases at J, with 7 bases between. The CDR3 covers 13 residues. The CDR3 DNA reads as TGTGCCAGCAGTGAAGCGCGATATTATGGCTACACCTTC. As protein: CASSEARYYGYTF.

This clonotype has a count of ten or more. The V gene is TRBV6-5, the J gene TRBJ2-7; D is perhaps TRBD2 (5 bases). The CDR3 consists of 14 residues. Trimming took off 6 bases at V and 5 bases at J, with 17 bases between the two ends. Germline V gives CDR1 MNHEY, CDR2 SVGAGI. As DNA, the CDR3 is TGTGCCAGCAGATATACACGGGGAAGTAACGAGCAGTACTTC. It translates to CASRYTRGSNEQYF.

For this clonotype: This sequence may be a read error, since a much larger clone differs from it by one base. The V gene is TRBV6-2 or TRBV6-3, the J gene TRBJ2-1, with D tentatively TRBD2 (5 bases). Germline CDR1 reads MNHEY; CDR2 reads SVGEGT. The V end was cut by 2 bases, the J end by 8 bases, with 19 bases between. The CDR3 consists of 16 residues. The CDR3 DNA is TGTGCCAGCAGTTACAAGCTGGAAGCTCAGGAGGATGAGCAGTTCTTC. The encoded protein is CASSYKLEAQEDEQFF.

The V and J genes are TRBV5-4 and TRBJ2-5; TRBD1 might be the D (7 bases). The CDR3 runs to 15 residues. The germline V and J ends were trimmed by 1 base and 2 bases, with 12 bases remaining between them. Germline lookup yields CDR1 SGHNT and CDR2 YYREEE (reference sequence). CDR3 loop: CASSLPQGGQETQYF. The DNA of the CDR3 is TGTGCCAGCAGCTTGCCCCAGGGGGGACAAGAGACCCAGTACTTC.

As concerns this clonotype: A much larger clone lies one base from this, so it may be a read error. The rearrangement links TRBV14 to TRBJ2-3; possible D gene TRBD2, 5 bases. Germline loops: CDR1 SGHDN, CDR2 FVKESK. The CDR3 consists of 16 residues. The CDR3 DNA reads TGTGCCAGCAGCTTGGCCTTTGGACCGGAGGCAGATACGCAGTTTTTT. Translating gives CASSLAFGPEADTQFF.

This clonotype was recorded only once. Since a much larger clone is just one base distant, this may be a read error. The rearrangement links TRBV12-3 or TRBV12-4 to TRBJ2-3, with D possibly being TRBD2 (5 bases). V gave up 9 bases and J gave up 6 bases, with 13 bases separating them. This CDR3 has 12 amino acids. CDR3 bases: TGTGCCAGAAGCGACTATTCGGATACGCAGTATTTT. Its protein product is CARSDYSDTQYF.

This clonotype showed up just once. V gene TRBV14 combines with J gene TRBJ2-5; 7 positions match TRBD1. The germline V gene encodes CDR1 SGHDN and CDR2 FVKESK. Trimming removed 2 bases from V and 7 bases from J; junction bases left unmatched: 7. The CDR3 loop spans 14 amino acids. This chain's CDR3 is CASSQNRGRGTQYF. The CDR3 DNA reads as TGTGCCAGCAGCCAAAACAGGGGACGTGGGACCCAGTACTTC.

This clonotype has just one count. This likely comes from a read error, as the CDR3 has no conserved phenylalanine or tryptophan at its end. The gene calls are TRBV4-3 and TRBJ2-1; TRBD1 aligns across 11 bases. After removal of 7 bases from V and 4 bases from J, the junction contained 15 bases not matched to a gene. Germline loops: CDR1 LGHNA, CDR2 YSLEER. The CDR3 runs to 18 residues. Written as DNA, the CDR3 is TGCGCCAGCATCCGGGCCGGCGGAGGACAGGGGGCTTACAATGAGCAGTTCTTA. It specifies CASIRAGGGQGAYNEQFL.

As concerns this clonotype: It may be a read error: a sequence one base away is much more abundant. The chain carries TRBV10-1 and TRBJ2-3; tentative D call: TRBD1 (5 bases). CDR1 WNHNN and CDR2 SYGVQD come from the germline V gene (reference sequence). The CDR3 covers 13 residues. The CDR3 DNA sequence: TGCGCCAGCAAAGGGGTAGGGGCAGATACGCGGTATTTT. Encoded protein: CASKGVGADTRYF.

Turning to this clonotype: Because it lacks the conserved phenylalanine or tryptophan at the end, this CDR3 is likely a read error. The DNA is left out, because the CDR3 cannot be placed on it with certainty; the CDR3 is given as TCRdb lists it. This rearrangement joins TRBV4-3 to TRBJ2-3; the table's D call, TRBD2, was not checked against the DNA. Germline CDR1 LGHNA, CDR2 YSLEER. The CDR3 comprises 15 residues, both ends counted. CDR3 sequence reads: CTSSPLAGGADTQYS.

Note on this clonotype: A much larger clone differs by one base, so this may be a read error. V usage is TRBV5-6 and J usage is TRBJ2-1; the D is unclear. Germline V CDR1 and CDR2: SGHDT, YYEEEE. CDR3 length: 12 residues. The CDR3 DNA follows: TGTGCCAGCATCTTGAACACCAATGAGCAGTTCTTC. Translated: CASILNTNEQFF.

This clonotype was detected many times. The chain carries TRBV10-3 and TRBJ2-1; no reliable D call. The CDR3 contains 15 residues. Trimming left V 8 bases short and J 0 bases short, with 14 bases between. The germline V gene has CDR1 ENHRY and CDR2 SYGVKD. The CDR3 DNA is TGTGCCATCTCTAGAGGTGAATCCTCCTACAATGAGCAGTTCTTC. It specifies CAISRGESSYNEQFF.

This clonotype was seen a single time. A read error is likely, as this CDR3 ends without the conserved phenylalanine or tryptophan. The limits of the CDR3 on the DNA are not certain, so only TCRdb's listed CDR3 is given. This chain joins TRBV12-3 or TRBV12-4 and TRBJ2-1; the table's D call TRBD1 went unverified against the DNA. The CDR3 is 16 amino acids in total, end residues counted. CDR3 sequence reads: CASSGGPGGKHNEQLI.

In the case of this clonotype: Being one base from a much bigger clone, this may be a read error. The V call is TRBV6-1, the J call TRBJ1-1, with D hard to call. V gave up 4 bases and J gave up 2 bases, with 11 bases separating them. Germline CDR1 is MNHNS and CDR2 is SASEGT. CDR3 size: 14 residues. CDR3 protein: CASSGMTVNTEAFF. CDR3 DNA: TGTGCCAGCAGTGGGATGACGGTAAACACTGAAGCTTTCTTT.

As regards this clonotype: This may arise from a read error, as a much more abundant clone is one base away. V gene TRBV6-5 combines with J gene TRBJ2-7, with D perhaps matching TRBD2 (5 bases). This CDR3 is built from 12 residues. CDR1 and CDR2 from the germline V gene are MNHEY and SVGAGI. Trimming took off 10 bases at V and 3 bases at J, with 13 bases between the two ends. The CDR3 nucleotides read TGTGCCATTCGACGGGGAGTCTACGAGCAGTACTTC. Amino acid sequence: CAIRRGVYEQYF.

In its sample, this clonotype was seen once. A much more abundant neighbour one base away suggests this may be a read error. The V gene is TRBV4-1, the J gene TRBJ2-7; D gene unclear. CDR1 and CDR2 (germline): MGHRA, YSYEKL. The CDR3 consists of 14 residues. Trimming took 1 base from V and 3 from J, leaving 10 bases between them. This chain's CDR3 is CASSQVSQDYEQYF. CDR3 bases: TGCGCCAGCAGCCAAGTGTCGCAGGACTACGAGCAGTACTTC.

Regarding this clonotype: One end of the junction fails to match germline, which may point to a read error. V and J are TRBV5-4 and TRBJ1-1; TRBD1 agrees at 7 bases. The CDR3 spans 13 residues. Germline V gene sequence: CDR1 SGHNT, CDR2 YYREEE (reference sequence). DNA for the CDR3: TGTCCCAGCAGCCCGAGGGGACAGTTTGAAGCTTTCTTT. Translation gives CPSSPRGQFEAFF.